This T cell receptor beta chain was sequenced during a study of human T cells and chemical hapten exposure. The overall study: Once 0.01% DPC had been applied to the upper back by patch test, readings were taken at 6 days.

Turning to this clonotype: Its antigen is as yet unknown.

Looked up from germline, CDR1 is MDHEN and CDR2 is SYDVKM. V was trimmed by 3 bases and J by 5 bases, leaving 8 bases between them. The CDR3 totals 13 residues. Study-level results: Expanded TCRs clustered into significantly more large CDR3 similarity groups than controls, the analysis revealed.

TCRdb redid the calling of the RACE reads with MiXCR, one entry per CDR3 protein. The sample holds over 300,000 distinct CDR3 sequences, 4% to 6% seen once. Time point given: pre-sensitization, week 0. The treatment is: therapeutic diphenylcyclopropenone sensitization with weekly scalp DPC. The chain employs TRBV28 and TRBJ1-5; D ambiguous. The sequences come from whole blood, collected in connection with sensitization to the hapten diphenylcyclopropenone (DPC). This receptor was obtained from a woman between 50 and 59 years old with alopecia areata. Some clones in this sample may be carry-over from other donors' samples. The CDR3 is CASSLQGHQPQHF. CDR3 DNA: TGTGCCAGCAGTTTGCAAGGACATCAGCCCCAGCATTTT. The variable domain in full, with the rest retrieved from reference TRBV28 and TRBJ1-5, is DVKVTQSSRYLVKRTGEKVFLECVQDMDHENMFWYRQDPGLGLRLIYFSYDVKMKEKGDIPEGYSVSREKKERFSLILESASTNQTSMYLCASSLQGHQPQHFGDGTRLSIL.